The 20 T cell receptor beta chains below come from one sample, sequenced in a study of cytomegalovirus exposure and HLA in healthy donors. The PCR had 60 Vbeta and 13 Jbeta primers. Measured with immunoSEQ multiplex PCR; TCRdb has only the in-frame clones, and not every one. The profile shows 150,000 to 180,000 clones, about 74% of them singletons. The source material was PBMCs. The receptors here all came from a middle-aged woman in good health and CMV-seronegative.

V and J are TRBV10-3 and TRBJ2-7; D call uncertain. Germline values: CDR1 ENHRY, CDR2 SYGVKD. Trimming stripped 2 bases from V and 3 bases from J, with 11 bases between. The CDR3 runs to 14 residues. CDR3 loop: CAISEPAGYYEQYF. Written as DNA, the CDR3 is TGTGCCATCAGTGAGCCCGCAGGATACTACGAGCAGTACTTC.

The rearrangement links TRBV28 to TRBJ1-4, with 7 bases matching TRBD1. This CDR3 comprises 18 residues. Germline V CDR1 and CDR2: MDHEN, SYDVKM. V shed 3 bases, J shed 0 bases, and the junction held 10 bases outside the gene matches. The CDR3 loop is CASSFQIGQVTTNEKLFF. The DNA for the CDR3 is TGTGCCAGCAGTTTCCAAATAGGACAGGTCACAACTAATGAAAAACTGTTTTTT. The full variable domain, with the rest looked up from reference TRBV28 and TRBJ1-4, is DVKVTQSSRYLVKRTGEKVFLECVQDMDHENMFWYRQDPGLGLRLIYFSYDVKMKEKGDIPEGYSVSREKKERFSLILESASTNQTSMYLCASSFQIGQVTTNEKLFFGSGTQLSVL.

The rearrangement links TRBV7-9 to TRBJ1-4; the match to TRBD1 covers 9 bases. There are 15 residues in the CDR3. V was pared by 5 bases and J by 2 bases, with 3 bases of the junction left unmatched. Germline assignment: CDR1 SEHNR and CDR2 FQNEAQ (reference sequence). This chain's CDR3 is CASSVGQGTNEKLFF. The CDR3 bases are TGTGCCAGCAGCGTTGGACAGGGGACTAATGAAAAACTGTTTTTT.

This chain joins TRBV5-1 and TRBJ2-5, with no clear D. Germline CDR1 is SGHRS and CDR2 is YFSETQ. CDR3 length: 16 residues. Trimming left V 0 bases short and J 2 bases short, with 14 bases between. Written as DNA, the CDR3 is TGCGCCAGCAGCTTGGTTTTTGGTGGGCAGCAAGAGACCCAGTACTTC. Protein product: CASSLVFGGQQETQYF.

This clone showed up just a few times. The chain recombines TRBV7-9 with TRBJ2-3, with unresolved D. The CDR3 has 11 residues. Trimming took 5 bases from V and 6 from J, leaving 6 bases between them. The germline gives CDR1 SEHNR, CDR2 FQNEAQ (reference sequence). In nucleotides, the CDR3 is TGTGCCAGCAGCCCTCTTGATACGCAGTATTTT. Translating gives CASSPLDTQYF.

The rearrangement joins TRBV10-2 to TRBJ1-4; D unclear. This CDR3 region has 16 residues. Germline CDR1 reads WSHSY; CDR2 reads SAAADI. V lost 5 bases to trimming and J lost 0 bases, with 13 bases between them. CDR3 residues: CASSTGSEATNEKLFF. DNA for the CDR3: TGCGCCAGCAGTACCGGTTCCGAGGCAACTAATGAAAAACTGTTTTTT.

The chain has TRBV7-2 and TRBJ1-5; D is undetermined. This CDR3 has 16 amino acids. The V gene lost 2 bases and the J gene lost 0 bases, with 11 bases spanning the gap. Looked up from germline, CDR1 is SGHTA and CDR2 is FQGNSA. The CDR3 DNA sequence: TGTGCCAGCAGCTTATGGGGAGTAAATAGCAATCAGCCCCAGCATTTT. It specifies CASSLWGVNSNQPQHF. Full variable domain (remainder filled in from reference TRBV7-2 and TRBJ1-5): GAGVSQSPSNKVTEKGKDVELRCDPISGHTALYWYRQSLGQGLEFLIYFQGNSAPDKSGLPSDRFSAERTGGSVSTLTIQRTQQEDSAVYLCASSLWGVNSNQPQHFGDGTRLSIL.

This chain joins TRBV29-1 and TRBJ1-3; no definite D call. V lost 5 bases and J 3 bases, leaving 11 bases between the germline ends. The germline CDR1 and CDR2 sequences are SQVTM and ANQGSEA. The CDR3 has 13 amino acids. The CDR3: CSVYGGIGNTIYF. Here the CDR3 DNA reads TGCAGCGTTTACGGAGGTATTGGAAACACCATATATTTT.

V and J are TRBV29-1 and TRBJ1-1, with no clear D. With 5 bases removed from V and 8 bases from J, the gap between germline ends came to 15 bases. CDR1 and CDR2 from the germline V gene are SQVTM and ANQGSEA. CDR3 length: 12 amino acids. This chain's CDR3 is CSVFRGMGEAFF. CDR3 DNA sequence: TGCAGCGTTTTCCGTGGAATGGGCGAAGCTTTCTTT.

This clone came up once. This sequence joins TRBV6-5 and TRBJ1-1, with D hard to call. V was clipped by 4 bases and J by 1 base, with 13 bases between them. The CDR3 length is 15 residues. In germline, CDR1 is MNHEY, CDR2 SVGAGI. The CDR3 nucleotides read TGTGCCAGCAGTTCCTCCCGTTGGGCGAACACTGAAGCTTTCTTT. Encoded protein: CASSSSRWANTEAFF.

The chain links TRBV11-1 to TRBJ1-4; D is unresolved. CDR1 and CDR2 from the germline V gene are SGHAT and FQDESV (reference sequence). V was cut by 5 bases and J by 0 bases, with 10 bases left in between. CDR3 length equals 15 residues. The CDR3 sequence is CASSPRRATNEKLFF. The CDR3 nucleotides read TGTGCCAGCAGCCCGCGTCGAGCAACTAATGAAAAACTGTTTTTT.

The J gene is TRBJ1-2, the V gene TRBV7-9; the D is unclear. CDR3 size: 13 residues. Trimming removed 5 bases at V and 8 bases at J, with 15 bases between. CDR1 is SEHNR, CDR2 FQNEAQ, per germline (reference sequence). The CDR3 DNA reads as TGTGCCAGCAGCCTAAAAACCCATGAAGGCTACACCTTC. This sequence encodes CASSLKTHEGYTF.

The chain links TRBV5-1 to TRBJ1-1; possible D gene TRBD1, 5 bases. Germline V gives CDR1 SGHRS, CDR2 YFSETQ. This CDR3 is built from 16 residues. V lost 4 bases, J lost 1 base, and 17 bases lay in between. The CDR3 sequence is CASSMIGSRGNTEAFF. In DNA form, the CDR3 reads TGCGCCAGCAGCATGATAGGTAGTAGGGGGAACACTGAAGCTTTCTTT.

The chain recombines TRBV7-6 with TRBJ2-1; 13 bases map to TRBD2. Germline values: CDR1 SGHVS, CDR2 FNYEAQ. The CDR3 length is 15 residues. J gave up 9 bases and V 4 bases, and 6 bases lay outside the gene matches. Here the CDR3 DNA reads TGTGCCAGCAGCTCCGGACTAGCGGGAGCGGGTGAGCAGTTCTTC. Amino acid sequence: CASSSGLAGAGEQFF.

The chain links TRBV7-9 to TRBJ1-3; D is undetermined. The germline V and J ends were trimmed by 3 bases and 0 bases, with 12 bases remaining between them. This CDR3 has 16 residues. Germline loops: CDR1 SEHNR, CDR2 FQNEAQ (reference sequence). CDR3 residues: CASSLREVASGNTIYF. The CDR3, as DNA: TGTGCCAGCAGCTTGAGGGAGGTAGCCTCTGGAAACACCATATATTTT. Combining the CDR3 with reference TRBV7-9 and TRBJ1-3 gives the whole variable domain DTGVSQNPRHKITKRGQNVTFRCDPISEHNRLYWYRQTLGQGPEFLTYFQNEAQLEKSRLLSDRFSAERPKGSFSTLEIQRTEQGDSAMYLCASSLREVASGNTIYFGEGSWLTVV.

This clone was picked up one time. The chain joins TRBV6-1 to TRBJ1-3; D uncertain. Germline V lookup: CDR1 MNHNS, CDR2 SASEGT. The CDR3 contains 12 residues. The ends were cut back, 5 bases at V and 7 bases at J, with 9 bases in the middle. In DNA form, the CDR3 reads TGTGCCAGCAGTCTCAGCAGGAACACCATATATTTT. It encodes CASSLSRNTIYF.

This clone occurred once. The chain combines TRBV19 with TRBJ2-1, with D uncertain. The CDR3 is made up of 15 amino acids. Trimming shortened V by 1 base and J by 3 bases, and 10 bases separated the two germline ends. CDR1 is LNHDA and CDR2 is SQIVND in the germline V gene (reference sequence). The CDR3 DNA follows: TGTGCCAGTAGTATAGGCCTAGAGTACTACAATGAGCAGTTCTTC. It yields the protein CASSIGLEYYNEQFF.

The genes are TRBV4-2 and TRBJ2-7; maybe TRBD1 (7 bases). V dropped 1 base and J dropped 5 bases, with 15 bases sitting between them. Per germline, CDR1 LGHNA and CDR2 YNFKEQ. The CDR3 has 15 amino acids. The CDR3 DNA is TGTGCCAGCAGCCAAGGTGCGGGACAGTGGAACGAGCAGTACTTC. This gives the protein CASSQGAGQWNEQYF.

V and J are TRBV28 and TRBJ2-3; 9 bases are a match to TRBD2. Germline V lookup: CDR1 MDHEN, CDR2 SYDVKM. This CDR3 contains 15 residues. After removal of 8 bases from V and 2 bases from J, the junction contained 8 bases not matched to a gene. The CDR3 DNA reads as TGTGCCAGCCAACTAGCGGGTAGGGTCACAGATACGCAGTATTTT. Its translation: CASQLAGRVTDTQYF.

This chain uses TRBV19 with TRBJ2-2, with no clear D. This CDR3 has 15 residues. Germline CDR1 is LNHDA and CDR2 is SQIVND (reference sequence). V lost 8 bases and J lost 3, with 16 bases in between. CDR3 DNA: TGTGCCAGTCTTCCTAAGAGATCGGACACCGGGGAGCTGTTTTTT. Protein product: CASLPKRSDTGELFF. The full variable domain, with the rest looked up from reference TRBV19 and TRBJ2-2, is DGGITQSPKYLFRKEGQNVTLSCEQNLNHDAMYWYRQDPGQGLRLIYYSQIVNDFQKGDIAEGYSVSREKKESFPLTVTSAQKNPTAFYLCASLPKRSDTGELFFGEGSRLTVL.